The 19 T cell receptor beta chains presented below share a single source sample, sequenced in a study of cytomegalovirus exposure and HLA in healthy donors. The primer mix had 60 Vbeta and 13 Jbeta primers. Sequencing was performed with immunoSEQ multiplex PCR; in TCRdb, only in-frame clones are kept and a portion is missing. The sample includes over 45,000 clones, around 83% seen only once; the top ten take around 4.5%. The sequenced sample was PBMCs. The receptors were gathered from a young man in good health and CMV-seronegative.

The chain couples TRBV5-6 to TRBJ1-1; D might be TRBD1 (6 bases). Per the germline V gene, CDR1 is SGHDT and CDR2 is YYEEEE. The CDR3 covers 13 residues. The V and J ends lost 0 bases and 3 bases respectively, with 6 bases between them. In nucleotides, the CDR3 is TGTGCCAGCAGCTTGGGACAGGACACTGAAGCTTTCTTT. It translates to CASSLGQDTEAFF.

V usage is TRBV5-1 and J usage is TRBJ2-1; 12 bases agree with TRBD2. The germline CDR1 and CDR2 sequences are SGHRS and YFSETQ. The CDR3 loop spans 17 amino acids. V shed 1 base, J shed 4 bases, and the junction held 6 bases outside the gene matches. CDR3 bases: TGCGCCAGCAGCTTGTTCGCACTAGCGGGGGGATACAATGAGCAGTTCTTC. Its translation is CASSLFALAGGYNEQFF.

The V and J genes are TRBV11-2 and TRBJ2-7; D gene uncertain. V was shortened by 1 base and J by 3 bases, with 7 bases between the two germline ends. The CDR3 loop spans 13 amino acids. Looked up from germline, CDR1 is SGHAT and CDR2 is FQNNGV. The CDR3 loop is CASSLVGGYEQYF. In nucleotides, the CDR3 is TGTGCCAGCAGCTTAGTTGGCGGCTACGAGCAGTACTTC.

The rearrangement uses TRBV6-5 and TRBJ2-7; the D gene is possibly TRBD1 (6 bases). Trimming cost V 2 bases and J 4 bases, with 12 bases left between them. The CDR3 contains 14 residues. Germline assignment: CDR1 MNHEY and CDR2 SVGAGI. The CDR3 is CASSYGTPVYEQYF. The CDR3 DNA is TGTGCCAGCAGTTACGGGACACCCGTTTACGAGCAGTACTTC.

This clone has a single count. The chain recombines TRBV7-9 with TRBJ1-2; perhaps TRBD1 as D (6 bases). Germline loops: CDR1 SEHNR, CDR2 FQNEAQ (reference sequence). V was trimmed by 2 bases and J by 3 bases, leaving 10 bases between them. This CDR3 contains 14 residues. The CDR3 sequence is CASSLWGQDYGYTF. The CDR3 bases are TGTGCCAGCAGCTTATGGGGGCAGGACTATGGCTACACCTTC.

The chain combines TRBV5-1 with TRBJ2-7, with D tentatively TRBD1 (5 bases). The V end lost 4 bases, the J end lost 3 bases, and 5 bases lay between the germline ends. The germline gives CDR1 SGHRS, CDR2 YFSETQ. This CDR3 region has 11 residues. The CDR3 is CASSQGYEQYF. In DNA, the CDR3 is TGCGCCAGCAGCCAGGGCTACGAGCAGTACTTC.

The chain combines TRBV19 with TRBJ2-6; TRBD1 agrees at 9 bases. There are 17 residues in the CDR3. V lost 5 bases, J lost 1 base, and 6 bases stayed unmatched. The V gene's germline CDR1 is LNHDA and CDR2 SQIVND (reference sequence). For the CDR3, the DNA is TGTGCCAGTAGTGCATCCGGACAGGGGTCTGGGGCCAACGTCCTGACTTTC. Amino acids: CASSASGQGSGANVLTF.

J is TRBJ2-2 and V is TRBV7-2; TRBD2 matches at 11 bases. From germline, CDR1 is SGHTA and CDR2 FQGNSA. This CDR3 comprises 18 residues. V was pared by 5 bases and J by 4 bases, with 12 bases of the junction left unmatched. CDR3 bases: TGTGCCAGCAGCACGCCCCAGGGTAGCGGGAGGGCCACCGGGGAGCTGTTTTTT. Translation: CASSTPQGSGRATGELFF.

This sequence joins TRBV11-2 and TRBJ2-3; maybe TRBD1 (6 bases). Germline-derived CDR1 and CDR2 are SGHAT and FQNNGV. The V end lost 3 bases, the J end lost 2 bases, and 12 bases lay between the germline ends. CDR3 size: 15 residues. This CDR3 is CASSLWDKFTDTQYF. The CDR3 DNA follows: TGTGCCAGCAGCTTGTGGGACAAATTCACAGATACGCAGTATTTT. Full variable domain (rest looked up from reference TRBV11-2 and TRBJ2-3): EAGVAQSPRYKIIEKRQSVAFWCNPISGHATLYWYQQILGQGPKLLIQFQNNGVVDDSQLPKDRFSAERLKGVDSTLKIQPAKLEDSAVYLCASSLWDKFTDTQYFGPGTRLTVL.

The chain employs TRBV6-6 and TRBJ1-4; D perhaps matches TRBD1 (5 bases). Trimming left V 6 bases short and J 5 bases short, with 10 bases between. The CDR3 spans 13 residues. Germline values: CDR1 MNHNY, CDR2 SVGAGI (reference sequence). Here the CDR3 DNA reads TGTGCCAGCAGGCCCGGGGGAAATGAAAAACTGTTTTTT. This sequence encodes CASRPGGNEKLFF.

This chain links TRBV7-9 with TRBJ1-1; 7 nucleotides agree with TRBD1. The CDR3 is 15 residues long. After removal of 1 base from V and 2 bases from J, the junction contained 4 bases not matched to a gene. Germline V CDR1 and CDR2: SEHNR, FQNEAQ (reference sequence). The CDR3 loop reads CASSLGTGDNTEAFF. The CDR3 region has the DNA TGTGCCAGCAGCTTAGGGACAGGCGATAACACTGAAGCTTTCTTT.

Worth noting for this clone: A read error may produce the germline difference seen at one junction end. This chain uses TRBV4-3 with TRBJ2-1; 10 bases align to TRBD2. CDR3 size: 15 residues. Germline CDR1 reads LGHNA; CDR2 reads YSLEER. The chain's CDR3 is CASSRGLAEYSEQFF. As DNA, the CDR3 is TGCGCCAGCAGCCGAGGACTAGCGGAGTACAGTGAGCAGTTCTTC.

The CDR3 DNA reads TGTGCCAGCAGCTTAGTGCAGGGGACCTATGGCTACACCTTC. Residues: CASSLVQGTYGYTF. V and J are TRBV7-2 and TRBJ1-2; D perhaps matches TRBD1 (6 bases). Germline assignment: CDR1 SGHTA and CDR2 FQGNSA. V dropped 1 base and J dropped 4 bases, with 10 bases sitting between them. CDR3 length: 14 amino acids.

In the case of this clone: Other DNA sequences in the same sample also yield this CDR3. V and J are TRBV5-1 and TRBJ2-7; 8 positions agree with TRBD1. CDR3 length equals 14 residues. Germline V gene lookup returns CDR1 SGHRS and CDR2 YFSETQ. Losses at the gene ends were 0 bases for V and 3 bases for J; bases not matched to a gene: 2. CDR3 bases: TGCGCCAGCAGCTTGGGGACAGGGAACTACGAGCAGTACTTC. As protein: CASSLGTGNYEQYF. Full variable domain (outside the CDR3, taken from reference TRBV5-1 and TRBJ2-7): KAGVTQTPRYLIKTRGQQVTLSCSPISGHRSVSWYQQTPGQGLQFLFEYFSETQRNKGNFPGRFSGRQFSNSRSEMNVSTLELGDSALYLCASSLGTGNYEQYFGPGTRLTVT.

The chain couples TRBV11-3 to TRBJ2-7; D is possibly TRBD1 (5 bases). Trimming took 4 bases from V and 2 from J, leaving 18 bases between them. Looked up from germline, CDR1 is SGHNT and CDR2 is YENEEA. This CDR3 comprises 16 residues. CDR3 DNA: TGTGCCAGCAGCTGCGTTTTGACAGTTGGTCCCTACGAGCAGTACTTC. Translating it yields CASSCVLTVGPYEQYF.

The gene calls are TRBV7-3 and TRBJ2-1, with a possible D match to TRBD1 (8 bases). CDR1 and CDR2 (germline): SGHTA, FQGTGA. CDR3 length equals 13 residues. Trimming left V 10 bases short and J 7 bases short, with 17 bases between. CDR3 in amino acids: CATRGQGGNEQFF. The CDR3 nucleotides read TGTGCCACCAGAGGACAGGGAGGGAATGAGCAGTTCTTC.

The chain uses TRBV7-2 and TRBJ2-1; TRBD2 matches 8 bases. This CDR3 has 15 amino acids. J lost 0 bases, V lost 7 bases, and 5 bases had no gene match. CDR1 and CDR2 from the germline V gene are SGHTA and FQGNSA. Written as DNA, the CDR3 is TGTGCCAGCACCACTAGCGGCAACTCCTACAATGAGCAGTTCTTC. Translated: CASTTSGNSYNEQFF.

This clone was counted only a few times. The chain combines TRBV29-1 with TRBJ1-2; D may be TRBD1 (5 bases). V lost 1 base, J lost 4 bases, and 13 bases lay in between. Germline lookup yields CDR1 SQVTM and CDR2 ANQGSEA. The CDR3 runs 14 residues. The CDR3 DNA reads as TGCAGCGTTGAAGGAAGGGGCACAGGCTATGGCTACACCTTC. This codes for CSVEGRGTGYGYTF.

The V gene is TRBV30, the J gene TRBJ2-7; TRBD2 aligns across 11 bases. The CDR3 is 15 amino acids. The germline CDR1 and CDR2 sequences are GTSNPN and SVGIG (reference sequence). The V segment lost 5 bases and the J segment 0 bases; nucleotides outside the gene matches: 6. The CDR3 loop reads CAWSPGTSGSYEQYF. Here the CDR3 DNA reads TGTGCCTGGTCCCCCGGGACTAGCGGCTCCTACGAGCAGTACTTC. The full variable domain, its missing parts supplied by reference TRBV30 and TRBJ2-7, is SQTIHQWPATLVQPVGSPLSLECTVEGTSNPNLYWYRQAAGRGLQLLFYSVGIGQISSEVPQNLSASRPQDRQFILSSKKLLLSDSGFYLCAWSPGTSGSYEQYFGPGTRLTVT.